This T cell receptor (beta chain) was identified in a study of cytomegalovirus exposure and HLA in healthy donors. PCR amplification relied on 60 Vbeta primers (plus 13 Jbeta primers). Method: immunoSEQ multiplex PCR; TCRdb's copy keeps in-frame clones and lacks some. The table records 180,000 or so clones, 80% to 85% of them present only once. Comment on this clone: Its antigen is unidentified.

Study results and limitations: Later on, a genetic analysis was performed. It linked a missense variant in DCLRE1C with V- and J-gene trimming of TCR beta.

The CDR3 has 15 residues. Between the trimmed V and J ends, which lost 0 bases and 2 bases, there was a span of 12 bases. Germline V CDR1 and CDR2: SGHRS, YFSETQ. This TCR was sampled from a woman aged 45-65 years in good health and CMV-seropositive. J is TRBJ2-7 and V is TRBV5-1, with D unresolved. Sequenced material: PBMCs. The CDR3, as DNA: TGCGCCAGCAGCTTGGTGGTCGGGTCTGCCTACGAGCAGTACTTC. It yields the protein CASSLVVGSAYEQYF.